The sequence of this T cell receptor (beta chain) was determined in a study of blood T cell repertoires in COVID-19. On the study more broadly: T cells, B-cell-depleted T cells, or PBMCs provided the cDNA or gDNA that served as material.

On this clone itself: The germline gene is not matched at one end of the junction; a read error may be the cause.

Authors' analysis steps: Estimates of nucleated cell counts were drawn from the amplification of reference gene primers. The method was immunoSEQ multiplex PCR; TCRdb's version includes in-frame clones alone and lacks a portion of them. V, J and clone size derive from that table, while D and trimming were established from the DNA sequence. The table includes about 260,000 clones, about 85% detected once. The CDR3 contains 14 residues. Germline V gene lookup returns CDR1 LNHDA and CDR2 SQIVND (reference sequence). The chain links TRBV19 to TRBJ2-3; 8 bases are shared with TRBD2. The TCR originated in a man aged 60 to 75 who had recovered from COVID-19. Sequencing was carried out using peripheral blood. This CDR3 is CASRSGGPLDTQYF. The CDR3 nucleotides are TGTGCTAGTAGGTCGGGGGGGCCATTAGATACGCAGTATTTT.